A selection of T cell receptor beta chains follows, all from one sample in a study of cytomegalovirus exposure and HLA in healthy donors. Sequenced by immunoSEQ multiplex PCR; TCRdb stores in-frame clones only, minus some. The sample lists 150,000 to 180,000 clones; roughly 77% were seen once. Sequencing was carried out using PBMCs. These receptors were obtained from a young man in good health and CMV-seropositive. Both conserved end residues are part of each CDR3. A D gene is named only where the DNA matches it firmly. Clone size appears in some rows only: once, few, many, or a class for an expanded clone.

J | V | D | size | DNA | CDR3
TRBJ1-2 | TRBV14 | TRBD1 | . | TGTGCCAGCAGCCGGGACAGGGTCTATGGCTACACCTTC | CASSRDRVYGYTF
TRBJ1-2 | TRBV20-1 | . | . | TGCAGTGCTAGAGGAGGGTTCGGCTACACCTTC | CSARGGFGYTF
TRBJ2-3 | TRBV27 | TRBD2 | . | TGTGCCAGCAGACTAGCGGGAGGAGATACGCAGTATTTT | CASRLAGGDTQYF
TRBJ2-7 | TRBV4-2 | . | . | TGTGCCAGCAGCCAAGGGGACACGCGCGACGAGCAGTACTTC | CASSQGDTRDEQYF
TRBJ1-5 | TRBV2 | TRBD1 | . | TGTGCCAGCAGTCGACAGGGCAACAATCAGCCCCAGCATTTT | CASSRQGNNQPQHF
TRBJ1-5 | TRBV18 | TRBD1 | . | TGTGCCAGCTCCTTAAGGGGGCAGGGAACGGACCAGCCCCAGCATTTT | CASSLRGQGTDQPQHF
TRBJ2-1 | TRBV4-3 | . | . | TGCGCCAGCAGCCAAGAACGGGGGAATGAGCAGTTCTTC | CASSQERGNEQFF
TRBJ2-1 | TRBV7-3 | . | . | TGTGCCAGCAGCTTACTAGGGGATGAGCAGTTCTTC | CASSLLGDEQFF
TRBJ2-7 | TRBV18 | TRBD2 | . | TGTGCCAGCTCACCGGGACTAGCTCTCGAGCAGTACTTC | CASSPGLALEQYF
TRBJ2-5 | TRBV7-6 | TRBD1 | . | TGTGCCAGCAGCTTAGCGACAGGGGGCGATGGGGAGACCCAGTACTTC | CASSLATGGDGETQYF
TRBJ2-7 | TRBV9 | . | . | TGTGCCAGCAGCTATGAGGCAGGGTGGAACGAGCAGTACTTC | CASSYEAGWNEQYF
TRBJ2-2 | TRBV5-1 | TRBD1 | few | TGCGCCAGCAGCCTGGCGGGACAGGGGGCTAACACCGGGGAGCTGTTTTTT | CASSLAGQGANTGELFF
TRBJ1-2 | TRBV27 | TRBD1 | . | TGTGCCAGCAGTTTATTCGTCGGGACAGGGGATTTATATGGCTACACCTTC | CASSLFVGTGDLYGYTF
TRBJ1-1 | TRBV4-1 | . | . | TGCGCCAGCAGCCGACCTTCAGGGCACACTGAAGCTTTCTTT | CASSRPSGHTEAFF
TRBJ2-2 | TRBV10-1 | . | . | TGCGCCAGCACCCAGGGTAACACCGGGGAGCTGTTTTTT | CASTQGNTGELFF
TRBJ1-4 | TRBV5-1 | . | . | TGCGCCAGCAGCTTGGGGGCAGGGAATGAAAAACTGTTTTTT | CASSLGAGNEKLFF
TRBJ1-3 | TRBV15 | . | . | TGTGCCACCAGCAGAGGTAGCGGGATTGGAAACACCATATATTTT | CATSRGSGIGNTIYF
TRBJ2-7 | TRBV13 | . | . | TGTGCCAGCAGCGCGATGGGCTTAGCGGAGACCTACGAGCAGTACTTC | CASSAMGLAETYEQYF
TRBJ2-3 | TRBV10-2 | . | . | TGCGCCAGCAGGGTGGGGGCCAGCACAGATACGCAGTATTTT | CASRVGASTDTQYF
TRBJ2-2 | TRBV5-1 | TRBD1 | . | TGCGCCAGCAGCTCCGGGACAGCGAACACCGGGGAGCTGTTTTTT | CASSSGTANTGELFF
TRBJ2-1 | TRBV28 | . | . | TGTGCCAGCAGTTTGGCCCACAGGTCTTTATCCTACAATGAGCAGTTCTTC | CASSLAHRSLSYNEQFF
TRBJ1-1 | TRBV5-4 | . | . | TGTGCCAGCGGTGGGCCCCCGACAGTAAACACTGAAGCTTTCTTT | CASGGPPTVNTEAFF
TRBJ1-1 | TRBV5-5 | TRBD1 | once | TGTGCCAGCAGCCCCCGGGACAGCGTTTACATGAACACTGAAGCTTTCTTT | CASSPRDSVYMNTEAFF
TRBJ2-7 | TRBV5-1 | TRBD1 | few | TGCGCCAGCAGCCTTGACAGGGGGCGTAAGAACTTC | CASSLDRGRKNF
TRBJ1-1 | TRBV7-3 | TRBD1 | . | TGTGCCAGCAGTCCCGACAGGGCCTCGAGGGAAGCTTTCTTT | CASSPDRASREAFF
TRBJ1-5 | TRBV2 | . | . | TGTGCCAGCAGTGGGGGAGGGCTACGTAGCAATCAGCCCCAGCATTTT | CASSGGGLRSNQPQHF
TRBJ2-5 | TRBV6-1 | . | once | TGTGCCAGCAGTGTAGGCAGGGGTCAGGAGACCCAGTACTTC | CASSVGRGQETQYF
TRBJ2-7 | TRBV4-1 | TRBD1 | . | TGCGCCAGCAGCCAAGGACAGGGGGCTTACGAGCAGTACTTC | CASSQGQGAYEQYF
TRBJ1-2 | TRBV16 | . | . | TGTGCCAGCAGCCAAGAACAGAACTATGGCTACACCTTC | CASSQEQNYGYTF
TRBJ1-1 | TRBV7-3 | . | few | TGTGCCAGCAGCTCATTTCCGGGACAGAACACTGAAGCTTTCTTT | CASSSFPGQNTEAFF
TRBJ2-5 | TRBV27 | . | . | TGTGCCAGCAGTTCTCAAGAGACCCAGTACTTC | CASSSQETQYF
TRBJ1-6 | TRBV9 | . | once | TGTGCCAGCAGCGTAGAGCAGGCTATCAATTCACCCCTCCACTTT | CASSVEQAINSPLHF
TRBJ2-7 | TRBV4-1 | TRBD1 | . | TGCGCCAGCAGCCAAGAAATAGGGGGCCCCTACGAGCAGTACTTC | CASSQEIGGPYEQYF
TRBJ1-6 | TRBV2 | TRBD1 | . | TGTGCCAGCACAGGGGGCGACTATAATTCACCCCTCCACTTT | CASTGGDYNSPLHF
TRBJ2-1 | TRBV18 | TRBD2 | . | TGTGCCAGCTCACCACGATTAGCGGGGGGGCAATCTCGTAATGAGCAGTTCTTC | CASSPRLAGGQSRNEQFF
TRBJ1-2 | TRBV28 | . | . | TGTGCCAGCAGTTTACTCTATGGCTACACCTTC | CASSLLYGYTF
TRBJ2-7 | TRBV27 | TRBD1 | . | TGTGCCAGCAGTTTAAGCCGGACAGGAGCCTACGAGCAGTACTTC | CASSLSRTGAYEQYF
TRBJ1-1 | TRBV5-8 | TRBD1 | . | TGTGCCAGCAGCTGGGACAGGAACACTGAAGCTTTCTTT | CASSWDRNTEAFF
TRBJ1-2 | TRBV6-1 | . | once | TGTGCCAGCAGTGAAAATCCGACACCCGGCGGCTACACCTTC | CASSENPTPGGYTF
TRBJ1-6 | TRBV7-2 | TRBD1 | . | TGTGCCAGCAGGACAGGGTTTTATAATTCACCCCTCCACTTT | CASRTGFYNSPLHF
TRBJ1-1 | TRBV19 | . | few | TGTGCCAGTAGTCTCCAGGGAAGCACTGAAGCTTTCTTT | CASSLQGSTEAFF
TRBJ1-4 | TRBV28 | . | once | TGTGCCAGCAGTTTGGTTGGCCGAAAACTGTTTTTT | CASSLVGRKLFF
TRBJ1-2 | TRBV27 | TRBD1 | . | TGTGCCAGCAGTTTATCCGGGACAGGGGAATTTAACTATGGCTACACCTTC | CASSLSGTGEFNYGYTF
TRBJ2-1 | TRBV5-1 | TRBD2 | . | TGCGCCAGCAGCTTGGTTGCGGGAGGGGCCTACAATGAGCAGTTCTTC | CASSLVAGGAYNEQFF
TRBJ1-6 | TRBV7-2 | . | . | TGTGCCAGCAGCTTAGTTCAGGCAGGGGTGTCACCCCTCCACTTT | CASSLVQAGVSPLHF
TRBJ2-5 | TRBV7-2 | TRBD2 | . | TGTGCCAGCAGCCCCCCACTAGCGGGGGGGCCCGGAGAGACCCAGTACTTC | CASSPPLAGGPGETQYF
TRBJ2-6 | TRBV19 | . | . | TGTGCCAGTAATACAGGGTTAATTCGGAGTGGGGCCAACGTCCTGACTTTC | CASNTGLIRSGANVLTF
TRBJ1-5 | TRBV19 | TRBD1 | . | TGTGCCAGTAGTATAGATGGACAGGGGTATCAGCCCCAGCATTTT | CASSIDGQGYQPQHF
TRBJ1-1 | TRBV5-1 | . | . | TGCGCCAGCAGCGCCCAGGGTCTGAGCACTGAAGCTTTCTTT | CASSAQGLSTEAFF
TRBJ2-5 | TRBV10-3 | TRBD1 | . | TGTGCCATCACCACCGGGACAGGGGGCGAGGGAGAGACCCAGTACTTC | CAITTGTGGEGETQYF
TRBJ2-1 | TRBV19 | . | . | TGTGCCAGTAGTATTCGCAGGAATACCTACAATGAGCAGTTCTTC | CASSIRRNTYNEQFF
TRBJ1-1 | TRBV18 | . | . | TGTGCCAGCTCACCACGTGGAGGGTGGAGCACTGAAGCTTTCTTT | CASSPRGGWSTEAFF
TRBJ2-1 | TRBV7-8 | . | few | TGTGCCAGCAGCTCCGGGAATTACAATGAGCAGTTCTTC | CASSSGNYNEQFF
TRBJ2-1 | TRBV5-6 | TRBD2 | . | TGTGCCAGCAGCTTGGGGGGCGCAGCGGGAGCCCATGAGCAGTTCTTC | CASSLGGAAGAHEQFF
TRBJ2-2 | TRBV19 | . | few | TGTGCCAGTAGTATAGCAATAGGTCTAGGGACTGGATCATACACCGGGGAGCTGTTTTTT | CASSIAIGLGTGSYTGELFF
TRBJ1-1 | TRBV2 | . | . | TGTGCCAGCAGTGAGAAGGGGGAAGCTTTCTTT | CASSEKGEAFF
TRBJ1-2 | TRBV15 | TRBD1 | few | TGTGCCACCAGCAGAGATGGACAGGGTTATGGCTACACCTTC | CATSRDGQGYGYTF